Each of the 7 T cell receptor beta chains below was sequenced from the same sample in a study of cytomegalovirus exposure and HLA in healthy donors. Sequenced by immunoSEQ multiplex PCR; TCRdb stores in-frame clones only, minus some. The table includes under 250,000 clones, about 81% detected once. The sample taken for sequencing was PBMCs. These receptors originate from a woman aged 25-40 years in good health and CMV-seronegative.

The chain couples TRBV7-2 to TRBJ1-5; D unclear. The V gene lost 5 bases and the J gene lost 0 bases, with 11 bases spanning the gap. CDR1 is SGHTA and CDR2 is FQGNSA in the germline V gene. The CDR3 spans 15 residues. In DNA, the CDR3 is TGTGCCAGCAGCCCGAGAGGTTATAGCAATCAGCCCCAGCATTTT. Translation gives CASSPRGYSNQPQHF. Full variable domain (remainder filled in from reference TRBV7-2 and TRBJ1-5): GAGVSQSPSNKVTEKGKDVELRCDPISGHTALYWYRQSLGQGLEFLIYFQGNSAPDKSGLPSDRFSAERTGGSVSTLTIQRTQQEDSAVYLCASSPRGYSNQPQHFGDGTRLSIL.

V is TRBV7-2 and J is TRBJ1-6; D perhaps matches TRBD1 (6 bases). The CDR3 has 15 amino acids. The V end lost 5 bases, the J end lost 9 bases, and 17 bases lay between the germline ends. Germline-derived CDR1 and CDR2 are SGHTA and FQGNSA. Here the CDR3 reads CASSPRGRGGSPLHF. DNA of the CDR3: TGTGCCAGCAGCCCAAGAGGCAGGGGCGGTTCACCCCTCCACTTT.

The DNA for the CDR3 is TGTGCCAGCAGCGGCCGGAGCGGGGGAAAATACACCGGGGAGCTGTTTTTT. Protein product: CASSGRSGGKYTGELFF. The rearrangement joins TRBV9 to TRBJ2-2; 8 bases align to TRBD2. The V and J ends lost 3 bases and 3 bases, in that order; junction bases with no gene match: 10. This CDR3 has 17 residues. Germline V lookup: CDR1 SGDLS, CDR2 YYNGEE.

On this clone: The conserved phenylalanine or tryptophan normally closing the CDR3 is absent here, so this likely arose from a read error. No DNA is shown, since the ends of the CDR3 on it are uncertain; the CDR3 is the one TCRdb lists. The V call is TRBV20-1, the J call TRBJ2-3; the table's D call, TRBD1, has no DNA check behind it. The CDR3 is 9 amino acids long, termini counted. Germline lookup yields CDR1 DFQATT and CDR2 SNEGSKA (reference sequence). Here the CDR3 reads CSASLGGDL.

The J gene is TRBJ2-2, the V gene TRBV7-9, with 7 bases lining up with TRBD2. CDR1 is SEHNR, CDR2 FQNEAQ, per germline (reference sequence). There are 14 residues in the CDR3. V shed 5 bases and J 0 bases; nucleotides not matched to a gene: 0. CDR3 DNA sequence: TGTGCCAGCAGCGGGGGGGCGAACACCGGGGAGCTGTTTTTT. This codes for CASSGGANTGELFF.

The chain employs TRBV5-1 and TRBJ1-1, with a possible D match to TRBD1 (6 bases). From germline, CDR1 is SGHRS and CDR2 YFSETQ. Between the trimmed V and J ends, which lost 0 bases and 5 bases, there was a span of 8 bases. CDR3 length: 13 amino acids. CDR3 in amino acids: CASSLGGGTEAFF. In DNA form, the CDR3 reads TGCGCCAGCAGCTTGGGAGGGGGAACTGAAGCTTTCTTT.

V is TRBV9 and J is TRBJ2-3; TRBD2 is a possible D gene (5 bases). Germline V gene sequence: CDR1 SGDLS, CDR2 YYNGEE. CDR3 length: 15 residues. Trimming removed 3 bases from V and 1 base from J, with 12 bases in between. The CDR3 protein is CASSAVSRGTDTQYF. In DNA, the CDR3 is TGTGCCAGCAGCGCAGTCTCGCGGGGCACAGATACGCAGTATTTT. The variable domain in full, completed from reference TRBV9 and TRBJ2-3, reads DSGVTQTPKHLITATGQRVTLRCSPRSGDLSVYWYQQSLDQGLQFLIQYYNGEERAKGNILERFSAQQFPDLHSELNLSSLELGDSALYFCASSAVSRGTDTQYFGPGTRLTVL.